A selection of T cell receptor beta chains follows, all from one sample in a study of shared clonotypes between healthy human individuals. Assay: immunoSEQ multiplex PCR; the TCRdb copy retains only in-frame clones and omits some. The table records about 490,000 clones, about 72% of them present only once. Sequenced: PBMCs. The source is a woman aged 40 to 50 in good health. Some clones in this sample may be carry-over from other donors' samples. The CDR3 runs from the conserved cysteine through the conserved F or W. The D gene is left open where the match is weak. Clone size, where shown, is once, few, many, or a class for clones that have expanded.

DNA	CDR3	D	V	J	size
TGTGCCTGGGGGCTAGCGGGAGTGGGTGCGCAGTACTTC	CAWGLAGVGAQYF	TRBD2	TRBV30	TRBJ2-7	-
TGTGCCAGCAGCTTAGATCTGGACAGGGCGAGGAGTGGCTACACCTTC	CASSLDLDRARSGYTF	TRBD1	TRBV11-2	TRBJ1-2	-
TGCGCCAGCAGCTCTCGGGAGCAACTAAGCCATGAGCAGTTCTTC	CASSSREQLSHEQFF	-	TRBV5-1	TRBJ2-1	-
TGCGCCAGCAGCCAACCACAGTGGGGGAACTATGGCTACACCTTC	CASSQPQWGNYGYTF	-	TRBV4-1	TRBJ1-2	-
TGTGCCAGCAGAACCTCTAGGGCCCACAATGAGCAGTTCTTC	CASRTSRAHNEQFF	-	TRBV27	TRBJ2-1	many
TGTGCCAGCAGCCTTTATAGCGGGGAATACAATGAGCAGTTCTTC	CASSLYSGEYNEQFF	TRBD2	TRBV6-1	TRBJ2-1	-
TGCGCCAGCAGCTCGGTGGGGACACAGAACACCGGGGAGCTGTTTTTT	CASSSVGTQNTGELFF	-	TRBV5-1	TRBJ2-2	-
TGTGCCAGCAGCAAAACACAGGGTACCACAGATACGCAGTATTTT	CASSKTQGTTDTQYF	-	TRBV7-8	TRBJ2-3	-
TGTGCCAGCAGCCCACCAAGTCCAGGCTCCGAGCAGTACTTC	CASSPPSPGSEQYF	-	TRBV5-4	TRBJ2-7	-
TGTGCCAGCAGCTTAGGTGTACATCAAATGGAAAAACTGTTTTTT	CASSLGVHQMEKLFF	-	TRBV7-9	TRBJ1-4	-
TGTGCCAGTAGTATTTTAGCGGGAGAATCCTACGAGCAGTACTTC	CASSILAGESYEQYF	TRBD2	TRBV19	TRBJ2-7	-
TGTGCCAGCAGCCCTGGGGTTTACGGGAGGGCGAAAGATACGCAGTATTTT	CASSPGVYGRAKDTQYF	TRBD2	TRBV5-6	TRBJ2-3	-
TGTGCCAGCAGCCAAGGGGGGGCGATTGATGAGCAGTTCTTC	CASSQGGAIDEQFF	-	TRBV4-2	TRBJ2-1	-
TGTGCCAGCAGCCCGGGACTAGCGGAGGACACAGATACGCAGTATTTT	CASSPGLAEDTDTQYF	TRBD2	TRBV7-3	TRBJ2-3	once
TGTGCCAGCAGCTTAATGGTAGTAGCGGGAGGGCCGGATGAGCAGTTCTTC	CASSLMVVAGGPDEQFF	TRBD2	TRBV11-2	TRBJ2-1	-
TGCAGCGTTGAACGGGTAGCGGGGTACGAGCAGTACTTC	CSVERVAGYEQYF	TRBD2	TRBV29-1	TRBJ2-7	-
TGTGCCAGCAGTGGGGGAAAAACCGGGGAGCTGTTTTTT	CASSGGKTGELFF	-	TRBV6-5	TRBJ2-2	-
TGTGCCAGCAGTGGACTAGCGGGGAAGTATCGGACCGGGGAGCTGTTTTTT	CASSGLAGKYRTGELFF	TRBD2	TRBV6-1	TRBJ2-2	-
TGTGCCAGCAGTACGAGGGGGGACGAGCAGTACTTC	CASSTRGDEQYF	-	TRBV28	TRBJ2-7	-
TGCGCCAGCAGCTTGCTCCCAGGGGGGTCCTACAATGAGCAGTTCTTC	CASSLLPGGSYNEQFF	-	TRBV5-1	TRBJ2-1	-
TGTGCCAGCAGTTTAGCCCTCACAACAGGGTATCGAGACACTGAAGCTTTCTTT	CASSLALTTGYRDTEAFF	-	TRBV28	TRBJ1-1	-
TGTGCCAGCTCATTGGGGACAGGGCCTTCCTACGAGCAGTACTTC	CASSLGTGPSYEQYF	TRBD1	TRBV18	TRBJ2-7	-
TGTGCCAGTAGGAGTCTGAACCAGGCGGGGACCCAGTACTTC	CASRSLNQAGTQYF	-	TRBV19	TRBJ2-5	-
TGTGCCAGCAGCGGGAACTACACAGATACGCAGTATTTT	CASSGNYTDTQYF	-	TRBV7-3	TRBJ2-3	-
TGTGCCAGCAGCTTTGGAGGGGCGCGGCACGAGCAGTACTTC	CASSFGGARHEQYF	-	TRBV7-9	TRBJ2-7	-
TGTGCCAGCAGCCGATGGAGCGGGAGGGCCAGGTCCTACAATGAGCAGTTCTTC	CASSRWSGRARSYNEQFF	TRBD2	TRBV28	TRBJ2-1	-
TGTGCCAGCAAAGTCGGTTTTTTTGGAGCGGGTAATGAGCAGTTCTTC	CASKVGFFGAGNEQFF	-	TRBV2	TRBJ2-1	-
TGTGCCAGCTCACCACTAGCGGGAGGAATGGATGAGCAGTTCTTC	CASSPLAGGMDEQFF	TRBD2	TRBV18	TRBJ2-1	-
TGTGCCATCAGGGTCGGGCAGGGGGTATCCGAGCAGTACTTC	CAIRVGQGVSEQYF	TRBD1	TRBV10-3	TRBJ2-7	-
TGCGCCAGCAGGCCTGCTAGCGGGAGTTTCCAAGAGACCCAGTACTTC	CASRPASGSFQETQYF	TRBD2	TRBV5-1	TRBJ2-5	few
TGTGCCAGCAGCCTCCGCGGGGAGACCCAGTACTTC	CASSLRGETQYF	-	TRBV6-5	TRBJ2-5	-
TGCGCCAGCAGCTTGGTTAGTGTCGATGAGCAGTTCTTC	CASSLVSVDEQFF	-	TRBV5-1	TRBJ2-1	-
TGTGCCAGCAGTCATACCCTCCTAGTCAGGAGTAACACCGGGGAGCTGTTTTTT	CASSHTLLVRSNTGELFF	-	TRBV28	TRBJ2-2	many
TGTGCCAGTAGCGTCTCGGGACTAGCCTACAATGAGCAGTTCTTC	CASSVSGLAYNEQFF	TRBD2	TRBV19	TRBJ2-1	-
TGTGCCAGCAGTGAAGCGCTTGACGGGAGTAGTGAGCAGTTCTTC	CASSEALDGSSEQFF	-	TRBV2	TRBJ2-1	-
TGTGCCAGCAGCATCAATTATAGCAATCAGCCCCAGCATTTT	CASSINYSNQPQHF	-	TRBV6-1	TRBJ1-5	few